The next 28 T cell receptor beta chains were all read from a single sample in a study of response to subunit inactivated influenza vaccine. TCRdb re-called the RT-PCR reads through MiXCR, storing one row per CDR3 protein. The repertoire holds around 160,000 distinct CDR3 sequences, with about a tenth as singletons. The input for sequencing was non-naive T cells sorted from PBMCs, taken 40 to 50 days after vaccination. These receptors all stem from a man in his forties or fifties who received an inactivated influenza vaccine.

This clonotype was detected ten times or more. The J gene is TRBJ2-1, the V gene TRBV29-1, with 9 bases identical to TRBD2. Germline assignment: CDR1 SQVTM and CDR2 ANQGSEA. The CDR3 extends over 21 amino acids. The V segment lost 3 bases and the J segment 0 bases; nucleotides outside the gene matches: 21. CDR3 sequence reads: CSVDPTSGTLTVLSSYNEQFF. DNA for the CDR3: TGCAGCGTTGACCCGACTAGCGGTACCCTAACCGTACTGAGCTCCTACAATGAGCAGTTCTTC.

The table lists this clonotype with many counts. The genes are TRBV9 and TRBJ2-4; a possible D gene is TRBD2 (6 bases). Germline assignment: CDR1 SGDLS and CDR2 YYNGEE. V lost 4 bases, J lost 2 bases, and 19 bases lay in between. This CDR3 contains 17 residues. CDR3 DNA sequence: TGTGCCAGCAGCTCCCTCCCGGCAGGGAGGACCAAAAACATTCAGTACTTC. Residues: CASSSLPAGRTKNIQYF.

The chain couples TRBV28 to TRBJ2-5; D is possibly TRBD2 (5 bases). The CDR3 has 16 amino acids. Trimming shortened V by 1 base and J by 4 bases, and 16 bases separated the two germline ends. In germline, CDR1 is MDHEN, CDR2 SYDVKM. The CDR3 is CASSLFIGITRETQYF. The CDR3 nucleotides read TGTGCCAGCAGTTTATTTATCGGGATAACCCGAGAGACCCAGTACTTC.

The chain uses TRBV13 and TRBJ1-2, with D uncertain. CDR3 length equals 11 residues. In germline, CDR1 is PRHDT, CDR2 FYEKMQ (reference sequence). V was clipped by 8 bases and J by 7 bases, with 11 bases between them. The CDR3 here is CASDIARGYTF. CDR3 coding DNA: TGTGCCAGCGACATAGCGCGTGGCTACACCTTC.

The rearrangement joins TRBV27 to TRBJ2-1, with 7 bases matching TRBD2. Germline CDR1 and CDR2: MNHEY and SMNVEV (reference sequence). The CDR3 is made up of 17 amino acids. Trimming removed 5 bases from V and 2 bases from J; junction bases left unmatched: 12. The CDR3 loop is CASSPEPSGLTYNEQFF. The CDR3 DNA sequence: TGTGCCAGCAGTCCCGAACCTAGCGGCCTTACCTACAATGAGCAGTTCTTC.

The chain links TRBV7-9 to TRBJ1-4; D gene unclear. The CDR3 is 12 residues long. Per germline, CDR1 SEHNR and CDR2 FQNEAQ (reference sequence). The V and J ends lost 4 bases and 4 bases respectively, with 4 bases between them. DNA of the CDR3: TGTGCCAGCAGCTACAGTAATGAAAAACTGTTTTTT. This sequence encodes CASSYSNEKLFF.

This chain joins TRBV18 and TRBJ1-3; 7 bases line up with TRBD1. Germline lookup yields CDR1 KGHSH and CDR2 LQKENI. Unmatched junction bases numbered 0, after V lost 1 base and J lost 3 bases. The CDR3 length is 14 residues. The chain's CDR3 is CASSPRDSGNTIYF. CDR3 nucleotide sequence: TGTGCCAGCTCACCACGGGACAGTGGAAACACCATATATTTT.

This clonotype was counted only a few times. The genes are TRBV4-1 and TRBJ2-5; 9 positions agree with TRBD1. In germline, CDR1 is MGHRA, CDR2 YSYEKL. The junction had 3 bases not matched to a gene; V was cut back by 4 bases and J by 0 bases. This CDR3 is built from 15 residues. CDR3: CASSPRDRDQETQYF. The CDR3, as DNA: TGCGCCAGCAGCCCCCGGGACAGGGACCAAGAGACCCAGTACTTC.

This clonotype came up a few times. The chain carries TRBV2 and TRBJ2-7; D gene unclear. Trimming removed 2 bases from V and 4 bases from J, with 6 bases in between. The CDR3 length is 12 residues. Germline CDR1 reads SNHLY; CDR2 reads FYNNEI. CDR3 DNA: TGTGCCAGCAGTGAACATCGATACGAGCAGTACTTC. Translation gives CASSEHRYEQYF.

As for this clonotype: Being one base from a much bigger clone, this may be a read error. The CDR3 DNA sequence: TGTGCCAGCAGCTTGGGAGGAGCTGGCTACACCTTC. Translating it yields CASSLGGAGYTF. The gene calls are TRBV7-8 and TRBJ1-2; D gene unclear. The CDR3 is 12 residues long. V was pared by 3 bases and J by 7 bases, with 9 bases between. Germline lookup yields CDR1 SGHVS and CDR2 FQNEAQ.

V usage is TRBV9 and J usage is TRBJ2-5, with 13 bases that match TRBD2. Germline trimming cut 3 bases from V and 3 bases from J; bases unmatched to any gene: 14. The CDR3 has 19 residues. Per the germline V gene, CDR1 is SGDLS and CDR2 is YYNGEE. CDR3 loop: CASSARLAGGLAKEETQYF. The CDR3 bases are TGTGCCAGCAGCGCCCGACTAGCGGGAGGCCTTGCTAAAGAAGAGACCCAGTACTTC. Full variable domain (rest looked up from reference TRBV9 and TRBJ2-5): DSGVTQTPKHLITATGQRVTLRCSPRSGDLSVYWYQQSLDQGLQFLIQYYNGEERAKGNILERFSAQQFPDLHSELNLSSLELGDSALYFCASSARLAGGLAKEETQYFGPGTRLLVL.

This clonotype was recorded a few times. The V and J genes are TRBV7-2 and TRBJ2-2; possible D gene TRBD2, 6 bases. The CDR3 is 13 amino acids. V was clipped by 6 bases and J by 4 bases, with 9 bases between them. The germline gives CDR1 SGHTA, CDR2 FQGNSA. The CDR3 nucleotides read TGTGCCAGCAGGGGGGGTAGCACCGGGGAGCTGTTTTTT. It encodes CASRGGSTGELFF. Complete variable domain (other parts from reference TRBV7-2 and TRBJ2-2): GAGVSQSPSNKVTEKGKDVELRCDPISGHTALYWYRQSLGQGLEFLIYFQGNSAPDKSGLPSDRFSAERTGGSVSTLTIQRTQQEDSAVYLCASRGGSTGELFFGEGSRLTVL.

This clonotype was seen ten or more times. The CDR3: CASSLTGDQPQHF. CDR3 nucleotide sequence: TGTGCCAGCAGCTTAACAGGGGACCAGCCCCAGCATTTT. The V call is TRBV7-9, the J call TRBJ1-5, with TRBD1 matching 7 bases. This CDR3 spans 13 amino acids. Trimming took 2 bases from V and 7 from J; bases not matched to a gene: 2. CDR1 and CDR2 (germline): SEHNR, FQNEAQ (reference sequence).

The table lists this clonotype with many counts. J is TRBJ1-2 and V is TRBV4-1, with TRBD1 matching over 12 bases. Germline-derived CDR1 and CDR2 are MGHRA and YSYEKL. The CDR3 totals 19 residues. With V trimmed by 0 bases and J by 8 bases, 16 bases remained unmatched. CDR3 DNA: TGCGCCAGCAGCCAAGAAAGGAGGACCCCGGGACAGGGGGCGCGAGGCTACACCTTC. Translating gives CASSQERRTPGQGARGYTF.

Ten or more counts support this clonotype. The chain couples TRBV12-3 or TRBV12-4 to TRBJ2-7; TRBD1 aligns across 8 bases. The J segment lost 2 bases and the V segment lost 3 bases, leaving 3 bases of the junction unmatched. The length of the CDR3 is 14 residues. The CDR3 DNA follows: TGTGCCAGCAGTTTGGGCAGGGGGCCCTACGAGCAGTACTTC. This encodes CASSLGRGPYEQYF.

This clonotype was picked up many times. The J gene is TRBJ2-7, the V gene TRBV11-2, with D possibly TRBD1 on 7 matching bases. The CDR3 has 16 amino acids. Germline loops: CDR1 SGHAT, CDR2 FQNNGV. V lost 1 base and J 4 bases, leaving 17 bases between the germline ends. The CDR3 bases are TGTGCCAGCAGCTTAGGTTGGGCAGGGGGGAATTACGAGCAGTACTTC. Translated: CASSLGWAGGNYEQYF. Full variable domain (missing parts from reference TRBV11-2 and TRBJ2-7): EAGVAQSPRYKIIEKRQSVAFWCNPISGHATLYWYQQILGQGPKLLIQFQNNGVVDDSQLPKDRFSAERLKGVDSTLKIQPAKLEDSAVYLCASSLGWAGGNYEQYFGPGTRLTVT.

This clonotype showed up many times. The chain links TRBV9 to TRBJ2-7; D assignment may be TRBD1 or TRBD2 (6 bases each). This CDR3 region has 12 residues. V was trimmed by 4 bases and J by 7 bases, leaving 12 bases between them. Germline lookup yields CDR1 SGDLS and CDR2 YYNGEE. As DNA, the CDR3 is TGTGCCAGCAGCCCAGGAGGGGGAGAGCAGTACTTC. This gives the protein CASSPGGGEQYF.

The chain uses TRBV28 and TRBJ1-5; TRBD1 might be the D (6 bases). V was trimmed by 4 bases and J by 2 bases, leaving 18 bases between them. The CDR3 is made up of 17 amino acids. Germline assignment: CDR1 MDHEN and CDR2 SYDVKM. This chain's CDR3 is CASSSYRGRGGNQPQHF. In DNA form, the CDR3 reads TGTGCCAGCAGTTCCTATCGGGGAAGGGGGGGCAATCAGCCCCAGCATTTT.

This clonotype was detected ten times or more. V usage is TRBV11-2 and J usage is TRBJ2-1, with D maybe TRBD1 (7 bases). In germline, CDR1 is SGHAT, CDR2 FQNNGV. Trimming left V 0 bases short and J 5 bases short, with 14 bases between. This CDR3 is 16 amino acids long. The CDR3 sequence: CASSLDVFRGDNEQFF. The CDR3 region has the DNA TGTGCCAGCAGCTTAGATGTGTTCAGGGGGGACAATGAGCAGTTCTTC.

This clonotype has a handful of counts. The chain is built from TRBV6-5 and TRBJ2-2; weak D call: TRBD1 (6 bases). The ends were cut back, 1 base at V and 4 bases at J, with 10 bases in the middle. This CDR3 is built from 15 residues. The germline CDR1 and CDR2 sequences are MNHEY and SVGAGI. CDR3 in DNA: TGTGCCAGCAGTTACTTCCAGGGGAGCACCGGGGAGCTGTTTTTT. Residues: CASSYFQGSTGELFF.

The chain couples TRBV6-2 or TRBV6-3 to TRBJ2-3; TRBD2 matches 7 bases. V shed 7 bases and J 4 bases; nucleotides not matched to a gene: 8. Germline V gene sequence: CDR1 MNHEY, CDR2 SVGEGT. The CDR3 runs to 14 residues. The CDR3: CASKSAGDADTQYF. The CDR3 DNA is TGTGCCAGCAAGTCGGCGGGAGATGCAGATACGCAGTATTTT.

This clonotype was seen ten or more times. The V and J genes are TRBV20-1 and TRBJ2-1, with unresolved D. CDR3 length equals 13 residues. Deletions cut 5 bases from V and 3 bases from J, with 11 bases between. Germline V lookup: CDR1 DFQATT, CDR2 SNEGSKA (reference sequence). The CDR3, as DNA: TGCAGTGCTCTGTCGCCAGGCTACAATGAGCAGTTCTTC. Its translation: CSALSPGYNEQFF.

This clonotype was found many times. This chain connects TRBV5-1 to TRBJ1-4; D might be TRBD1 (5 bases). Trimming removed 4 bases at V and 2 bases at J, with 12 bases between. The CDR3 has 15 residues. CDR1 SGHRS and CDR2 YFSETQ come from the germline V gene. The CDR3, as DNA: TGCGCCAGCAGCGCCGAGGGGAAGACTAATGAAAAACTGTTTTTT. Protein product: CASSAEGKTNEKLFF.

This clonotype occurred many times. The V and J genes are TRBV4-1 and TRBJ2-7; no clear D. The CDR3 covers 14 residues. In germline, CDR1 is MGHRA, CDR2 YSYEKL. Between the trimmed V and J ends, which lost 0 bases and 5 bases, there was a span of 11 bases. DNA of the CDR3: TGCGCCAGCAGCCAAGATGAAGGGTACAACGAGCAGTACTTC. It yields the protein CASSQDEGYNEQYF.

The rearrangement uses TRBV15 and TRBJ2-5; perhaps TRBD1 as D (6 bases). The CDR3 runs 12 residues. CDR1 LNHNV and CDR2 YYDKDF come from the germline V gene (reference sequence). V was cut by 0 bases and J by 14 bases, with 13 bases left in between. This chain's CDR3 is CATSRDFGTSYF. The DNA of the CDR3 is TGTGCCACCAGCAGAGATTTTGGGACAAGCTACTTC.

This chain connects TRBV5-6 to TRBJ1-5, with TRBD1 identical over 7 bases. This CDR3 contains 14 residues. CDR1 is SGHDT and CDR2 is YYEEEE in the germline V gene. The J segment lost 1 base and the V segment lost 4 bases, leaving 2 bases of the junction unmatched. The CDR3 DNA reads TGTGCCAGCAGCATACAGGGGAGCAATCAGCCCCAGCATTTT. Encoded protein: CASSIQGSNQPQHF. The whole variable domain, filled in from reference TRBV5-6 and TRBJ1-5, reads DAGVTQSPTHLIKTRGQQVTLRCSPKSGHDTVSWYQQALGQGPQFIFQYYEEEERQRGNFPDRFSGHQFPNYSSELNVNALLLGDSALYLCASSIQGSNQPQHFGDGTRLSIL.

This clonotype was detected only a few times. V gene TRBV5-1 combines with J gene TRBJ1-1, with D perhaps TRBD1 (6 bases). Between the trimmed V and J ends, which lost 1 base and 3 bases, there was a span of 10 bases. Germline loops: CDR1 SGHRS, CDR2 YFSETQ. CDR3 length equals 14 residues. The CDR3 DNA is TGCGCCAGCAGCTTGCATGCAGGGGACACTGAAGCTTTCTTT. Its protein product is CASSLHAGDTEAFF.

This clonotype appeared many times. The rearrangement links TRBV3-1 to TRBJ1-4; D not resolved. CDR3 length: 15 amino acids. Germline CDR1 reads LGHDT; CDR2 reads YNNKEL (reference sequence). V was pared by 0 bases and J by 0 bases, with 5 bases between. Here the CDR3 DNA reads TGTGCCAGCAGCCAAGACGGAGCAACTAATGAAAAACTGTTTTTT. Its protein product is CASSQDGATNEKLFF.